A selection of T cell receptor beta chains follows, all from one sample in a study of blood T cell repertoires in COVID-19. TCRdb's copy holds only in-frame clones and misses some; the assay was immunoSEQ multiplex PCR. This table holds around 140,000 clones, around 88% found once. Sequencing was done on a sample of peripheral blood. The receptor set was obtained from a woman aged 55-70 years with acute or convalescent COVID-19. Both conserved end residues are part of each CDR3. The D gene is left open where the match is weak. Only part of the rows carry a size: once, few, many, or a class if the clone is expanded.

len: 16; j_gene: TRBJ2-1; abundance: NA; d_gene: TRBD1; v_gene: TRBV11-2; CDR3aa: CASSLDPTGGYNEQFF
len: 19; j_gene: TRBJ2-1; abundance: few; d_gene: NA; v_gene: TRBV21-1; CDR3aa: CASLLPGQVTLGVYNEQFF
len: 15; j_gene: TRBJ1-2; abundance: NA; d_gene: TRBD1; v_gene: TRBV9; CDR3aa: CASSVDAGGAYGYTF
len: 15; j_gene: TRBJ2-5; abundance: NA; d_gene: NA; v_gene: TRBV7-9; CDR3aa: CASSLRSQSGETQYF
len: 15; j_gene: TRBJ1-4; abundance: once; d_gene: TRBD1; v_gene: TRBV5-4; CDR3aa: CASSRQGAGGEKLFF
len: 16; j_gene: TRBJ1-5; abundance: NA; d_gene: TRBD1; v_gene: TRBV28; CDR3aa: CASSPWGQGAVQPQHF
len: 16; j_gene: TRBJ1-1; abundance: once; d_gene: NA; v_gene: TRBV7-9; CDR3aa: CASSLWGGPLNTEAFF
len: 12; j_gene: TRBJ1-2; abundance: NA; d_gene: NA; v_gene: TRBV5-1; CDR3aa: CASSLADYGYTF
len: 14; j_gene: TRBJ2-7; abundance: NA; d_gene: TRBD2; v_gene: TRBV10-3; CDR3aa: CASGLAGVNYEQYF
len: 15; j_gene: TRBJ2-1; abundance: NA; d_gene: NA; v_gene: TRBV18; CDR3aa: CASSPGQGQNNEQFF
len: 13; j_gene: TRBJ1-2; abundance: NA; d_gene: TRBD1; v_gene: TRBV6-5; CDR3aa: CASRDREVYGYTF
len: 17; j_gene: TRBJ2-2; abundance: NA; d_gene: TRBD2; v_gene: TRBV12-5; CDR3aa: CASGLTSGGANTGELFF
len: 14; j_gene: TRBJ2-7; abundance: NA; d_gene: NA; v_gene: TRBV5-6; CDR3aa: CASSPRQSSYEQYF
len: 16; j_gene: TRBJ2-3; abundance: NA; d_gene: TRBD2; v_gene: TRBV9; CDR3aa: CASSVILRGDADTQYF
len: 18; j_gene: TRBJ2-7; abundance: NA; d_gene: TRBD2; v_gene: TRBV4-3; CDR3aa: CASSQGAVRAAGGYEQYF
len: 14; j_gene: TRBJ1-5; abundance: NA; d_gene: NA; v_gene: TRBV11-2; CDR3aa: CASSLGVGVQPQHF
len: 13; j_gene: TRBJ1-3; abundance: NA; d_gene: NA; v_gene: TRBV18; CDR3aa: CASSPFREDTIYF
len: 17; j_gene: TRBJ1-5; abundance: NA; d_gene: TRBD1; v_gene: TRBV6-4; CDR3aa: CASSKGTGGTLDQPQHF
len: 18; j_gene: TRBJ1-2; abundance: NA; d_gene: NA; v_gene: TRBV4-2; CDR3aa: CASSQTLPGQTTNYGYTF
len: 15; j_gene: TRBJ1-1; abundance: NA; d_gene: TRBD1; v_gene: TRBV19; CDR3aa: CASKRTGTLNTEAFF
len: 13; j_gene: TRBJ1-2; abundance: NA; d_gene: TRBD1; v_gene: TRBV10-1; CDR3aa: CASSDRGHRGYTF
len: 15; j_gene: TRBJ2-7; abundance: NA; d_gene: TRBD2; v_gene: TRBV5-6; CDR3aa: CASSLVAGGPYEQYF
len: 13; j_gene: TRBJ1-4; abundance: NA; d_gene: TRBD1; v_gene: TRBV19; CDR3aa: CASSTGQTEKLFF
len: 13; j_gene: TRBJ1-2; abundance: NA; d_gene: TRBD1; v_gene: TRBV7-9; CDR3aa: CASSPGQDYGYTF
len: 15; j_gene: TRBJ2-1; abundance: NA; d_gene: TRBD1; v_gene: TRBV13; CDR3aa: CASSLGGLSYNEQFF
len: 15; j_gene: TRBJ2-2; abundance: NA; d_gene: NA; v_gene: TRBV7-2; CDR3aa: CASSPPGSAAGELFF
len: 14; j_gene: TRBJ1-1; abundance: NA; d_gene: TRBD1; v_gene: TRBV7-9; CDR3aa: CASSSTYRGAEAFF
len: 15; j_gene: TRBJ1-1; abundance: NA; d_gene: NA; v_gene: TRBV7-2; CDR3aa: CASSYLGGIGTEAFF
len: 12; j_gene: TRBJ1-1; abundance: few; d_gene: NA; v_gene: TRBV18; CDR3aa: CASSSFTGEAFF
len: 17; j_gene: TRBJ1-2; abundance: once; d_gene: NA; v_gene: TRBV25-1; CDR3aa: CASSESGPGTSSYGYTF
len: 13; j_gene: TRBJ1-4; abundance: once; d_gene: NA; v_gene: TRBV5-1; CDR3aa: CASSLQSTEKLFF
len: 18; j_gene: TRBJ2-7; abundance: NA; d_gene: TRBD2; v_gene: TRBV5-1; CDR3aa: CASSLELAGATTNYEQYF
len: 14; j_gene: TRBJ1-2; abundance: NA; d_gene: TRBD1; v_gene: TRBV28; CDR3aa: CASSSLQGANGYTF
len: 13; j_gene: TRBJ2-7; abundance: once; d_gene: NA; v_gene: TRBV19; CDR3aa: CASSPPYSYEQYF
len: 17; j_gene: TRBJ2-5; abundance: NA; d_gene: TRBD2; v_gene: TRBV19; CDR3aa: CASSRSTSGGARETQYF
len: 12; j_gene: TRBJ2-7; abundance: NA; d_gene: NA; v_gene: TRBV30; CDR3aa: CASRGGTYEQYF
len: 14; j_gene: TRBJ2-3; abundance: NA; d_gene: NA; v_gene: TRBV2; CDR3aa: CASIEITSTDTQYF
len: 15; j_gene: TRBJ1-2; abundance: once; d_gene: TRBD1; v_gene: TRBV19; CDR3aa: CASGMRDRFFYGYTF
len: 13; j_gene: TRBJ2-1; abundance: NA; d_gene: NA; v_gene: TRBV12-3/TRBV12-4; CDR3aa: CASSFLLDNEQFF
len: 15; j_gene: TRBJ2-7; abundance: NA; d_gene: NA; v_gene: TRBV19; CDR3aa: CASTSVGFSGAEQYF
len: 13; j_gene: TRBJ2-1; abundance: NA; d_gene: TRBD2; v_gene: TRBV19; CDR3aa: CASSIGLAQEQFF
len: 16; j_gene: TRBJ2-3; abundance: NA; d_gene: TRBD2; v_gene: TRBV7-3; CDR3aa: CASSLGAGGWIDTQYF
len: 13; j_gene: TRBJ1-1; abundance: NA; d_gene: TRBD1; v_gene: TRBV6-5; CDR3aa: CASRDRDFSEAFF
len: 15; j_gene: TRBJ1-1; abundance: NA; d_gene: NA; v_gene: TRBV18; CDR3aa: CASSLASLVYTEAFF
len: 16; j_gene: TRBJ1-5; abundance: NA; d_gene: NA; v_gene: TRBV6-2/TRBV6-3; CDR3aa: CASSFGTQLNNQPQHF
len: 11; j_gene: TRBJ2-5; abundance: NA; d_gene: NA; v_gene: TRBV6-6; CDR3aa: CASSPQETQYF
len: 13; j_gene: TRBJ1-1; abundance: NA; d_gene: NA; v_gene: TRBV7-2; CDR3aa: CASHQGPNTEAFF
len: 13; j_gene: TRBJ2-5; abundance: NA; d_gene: TRBD2; v_gene: TRBV6-6; CDR3aa: CASSSGGGETQYF
len: 17; j_gene: TRBJ2-5; abundance: NA; d_gene: TRBD2; v_gene: TRBV4-1; CDR3aa: CASSQDQTGGPRETQYF
len: 15; j_gene: TRBJ2-1; abundance: NA; d_gene: NA; v_gene: TRBV6-2/TRBV6-3; CDR3aa: CASSYSRGLYNEQFF
len: 15; j_gene: TRBJ2-3; abundance: once; d_gene: NA; v_gene: TRBV5-4; CDR3aa: CASSLQRVGPDTQYF
len: 14; j_gene: TRBJ2-7; abundance: once; d_gene: NA; v_gene: TRBV27; CDR3aa: CASSLIGGADEQYF
len: 14; j_gene: TRBJ1-2; abundance: NA; d_gene: NA; v_gene: TRBV6-5; CDR3aa: CASRPPRGNYGYTF
len: 13; j_gene: TRBJ1-2; abundance: NA; d_gene: NA; v_gene: TRBV5-4; CDR3aa: CASSFWTSQAQAF